Shown below are 2 T cell receptor beta chains from a single sample sequenced in a study of OX40 agonist ivuxolimab in advanced cancers. Profiling relied on immunoSEQ multiplex PCR, and the TCRdb table lists in-frame clones only, not all of them. The sample contains some 77,000 clones, over 75% of which appear only once. The sequencing used CD4+ or CD8+ T cells sorted from blood, collected in a trial of the OX40 agonist ivuxolimab. These receptors all stem from an adult with an advanced solid tumor such as melanoma, head and neck, liver or kidney cancer.

The table lists this clone with a count of one. The genes are TRBV27 and TRBJ1-6, with 9 nucleotides matching TRBD1. The length of the CDR3 is 18 residues. The V gene's germline CDR1 is MNHEY and CDR2 SMNVEV (reference sequence). With V trimmed by 7 bases and J by 7 bases, 17 bases remained unmatched. The CDR3 loop reads CASTKSFGQGLVNSPLHF. For the CDR3, the DNA is TGTGCCAGCACCAAAAGCTTCGGACAGGGGTTAGTAAATTCACCCCTCCACTTT.

The chain has TRBV5-1 and TRBJ2-7; D possibly corresponds to TRBD2 (7 bases). Germline CDR1 SGHRS, CDR2 YFSETQ. Deletions cut 5 bases from V and 2 bases from J, with 17 bases between. The CDR3 runs to 15 residues. The CDR3 DNA is TGCGCCAGCAGGGCCCGGGGGGCCTCCCCCTACGAGCAGTACTTC. Translation: CASRARGASPYEQYF.